This T cell receptor (beta chain) was documented in a study of CD8+ T cells in alopecia areata. Study results and caveats: Within the top 100, expanded CD8+ clones significantly decreased with tofacitinib, as did scalp clonality. Scalp sample sequencing also detects resident alphabeta T cells of normal skin. During tofacitinib treatment, many expanded lesional clones remained in scalp and blood.

The treatment here: oral pan-JAK inhibitor, 5-10 mg twice daily. This clone has just a few counts. Its antigen is as yet unknown. Extracted from the samples, RNA was reverse transcribed into cDNA to serve as the sequencing template. The data were produced by immunoSEQ multiplex PCR, yet TCRdb's version contains in-frame clones alone and is incomplete. The top ten clones hold just over 20% of a sample with about 64,000 clones, 35% to 55% of them seen once. The CDR3 spans 16 residues. Deletions cut 2 bases from V and 4 bases from J, with 16 bases between. The V gene's germline CDR1 is MNHEY and CDR2 SMNVEV (reference sequence).

The genes are TRBV27 and TRBJ2-3; D may be TRBD1 (6 bases). The clonotype was recovered from a human donor with alopecia areata. The specimen comprised CD8+ T cells sorted from blood, sampled at approximately week 36, from a patient treated with tofacitinib. The DNA of the CDR3 is TGTGCCAGCAGTTTAGAACAGGGCGGTTTTGCAGATACGCAGTATTTT. Translating it yields CASSLEQGGFADTQYF.